This TCR beta chain came from a study of blood T cell repertoires in COVID-19. Overall study context: T cells, B-cell-depleted T cells, or PBMCs provided the cDNA or gDNA that served as material.

This clone was recorded a few times. Germline V gene sequence: CDR1 LGHDT, CDR2 YNNKEL (reference sequence). The V and J ends lost 4 bases and 2 bases respectively, with 5 bases between them. The CDR3 runs to 13 residues. How the authors handled the data: Amplified reference gene primers provided the basis for estimating nucleated cell counts. Generated by immunoSEQ multiplex PCR, the TCRdb table keeps only in-frame clones and is missing some. That table supplies the V and J calls and clone size; D and trimming were determined from the DNA. The table has 90,000 to 100,000 clones, 65% to 85% seen once; the top ten hold about 4.4%.

The chain couples TRBV3-1 (or the pseudogene TRBV3-2) to TRBJ1-4; a weak D match, TRBD1 (5 bases). The TCR originated in a man in his 60s with acute or convalescent COVID-19. Material: peripheral blood. CDR3 bases: TGTGCCAGCAGCCGACAGACTAATGAAAAACTGTTTTTT. Protein sequence: CASSRQTNEKLFF.